This TCR beta chain is from a study of T cells after yellow fever vaccination. General observations from the study: One caveat is that FACS-sorted repertoires could contain abundant clonotypes contaminating from the bulk population. The study found a weaker secondary response that peaked faster, day 5 versus 15. Post-booster repertoires again held most primary-vaccination clones (just under 97% CD4, roughly 88% CD8).

Production of TCR cDNA was by 5'RACE template switching, which also added a universal primer site and UMIs. TCRdb called the 5' RACE reads again in MiXCR, with one record for every CDR3 protein. The sample includes some 350,000 distinct CDR3 sequences, roughly 4% of them seen just once. The germline CDR1 and CDR2 sequences are SGHDT and YYEEEE. This CDR3 has 12 amino acids. The V end lost 0 bases, the J end lost 4 bases, and 4 bases lay between the germline ends. In this sample, this clonotype turned up a few times. The target antigen is unknown. This receptor was identified in a man between 18 and 29 years old who received the YFV17D yellow fever vaccine. V and J are TRBV5-6 and TRBJ2-5; D not certain. The specimen comprised PBMCs, sampled 5 days after the yellow fever booster vaccination. The CDR3 DNA reads as TGTGCCAGCAGCTTGGTAACAGAGACCCAGTACTTC. Protein sequence: CASSLVTETQYF.